This passage covers 21 T cell receptor beta chains from one sample sequenced in a study of cytomegalovirus exposure and HLA in healthy donors. Primers included in the PCR were 60 Vbeta and 13 Jbeta primers. Libraries were prepared by immunoSEQ multiplex PCR; TCRdb keeps only in-frame clonotypes and omits some of them. The profile covers over 150,000 clones, with around 67% appearing a single time and less than 4% taken by the ten largest. Sequencing input: PBMCs. These receptors were taken from a woman aged 25 to 45 in good health and CMV-seropositive.

This clone was detected once. This chain joins TRBV28 and TRBJ2-2; tentatively, D is TRBD1 (5 bases). Germline CDR1 and CDR2: MDHEN and SYDVKM. V dropped 11 bases and J dropped 4 bases, with 14 bases sitting between them. The CDR3 has 13 residues. The CDR3: CAVRRVATGELFF. The CDR3 nucleotides are TGTGCCGTACGCAGGGTGGCCACCGGGGAGCTGTTTTTT. Variable domain in full (rest from reference TRBV28 and TRBJ2-2): DVKVTQSSRYLVKRTGEKVFLECVQDMDHENMFWYRQDPGLGLRLIYFSYDVKMKEKGDIPEGYSVSREKKERFSLILESASTNQTSMYLCAVRRVATGELFFGEGSRLTVL.

The chain has TRBV2 and TRBJ2-7; 11 bases map to TRBD2. After removal of 5 bases from V and 0 bases from J, the junction contained 3 bases not matched to a gene. Germline CDR1 and CDR2: SNHLY and FYNNEI. CDR3 length: 15 amino acids. In DNA, the CDR3 is TGTGCCAGCAGTCGGACTAGCGGGCTCTCCTACGAGCAGTACTTC. Translated, it gives CASSRTSGLSYEQYF.

V is TRBV21-1 and J is TRBJ1-5; the table calls TRBD1, which could not be checked here. TRBV21-1 is a recognized pseudogene. This CDR3 spans 17 amino acids. This chain's CDR3 is CASSKESDRGSNQPQHF. The CDR3 bases are TGTGCCAGCAGCAAAGAATCGGACAGGGGGAGCAATCAGCCCCAGCATTTT.

This clone appeared once. The same CDR3 also results from other DNA sequences found in this sample. The chain employs TRBV28 and TRBJ2-7; 13 bases align to TRBD2. V shed 6 bases, J shed 1 base, and the junction held 3 bases outside the gene matches. The CDR3 has 15 amino acids. From germline, CDR1 is MDHEN and CDR2 SYDVKM. The CDR3 nucleotides are TGTGCCAGCAGCCGGACTAGCGGGAGTTCCTACGAGCAGTACTTC. Amino acids: CASSRTSGSSYEQYF.

This clone has only a few counts. J is TRBJ2-1 and V is TRBV19, with 7 bases that match TRBD2. V gave up 3 bases and J gave up 3 bases; unmatched junction bases: 5. The germline gives CDR1 LNHDA, CDR2 SQIVND (reference sequence). The CDR3 length is 15 residues. The CDR3 DNA sequence: TGTGCCAGTAGTATTATGGGGGGGGTCTACAATGAGCAGTTCTTC. It yields the protein CASSIMGGVYNEQFF.

This clone came up once. The CDR3 protein is CASTGPGQTSGEQYF. In DNA form, the CDR3 reads TGTGCCAGCACCGGGCCGGGACAGACGTCTGGCGAGCAGTACTTC. The chain joins TRBV5-4 to TRBJ2-7, with 7 bases matching TRBD1. Germline-derived CDR1 and CDR2 are SGHNT and YYREEE (reference sequence). The CDR3 sequence is 15 residues long. Trimming at V came to 6 bases and at J to 6 bases, leaving 15 bases not matched to a gene.

V gene TRBV29-1 combines with J gene TRBJ2-7, with D possibly being TRBD1 (6 bases). The CDR3 loop spans 14 amino acids. Germline V gene data show CDR1 as SQVTM and CDR2 as ANQGSEA. V was shortened by 3 bases and J by 3 bases, with 15 bases between the two germline ends. CDR3 nucleotide sequence: TGCAGCGTTGAGGCCCCAGGGGAGAGCTACGAGCAGTACTTC. Its translation: CSVEAPGESYEQYF.

V gene TRBV14 combines with J gene TRBJ2-1; 13 bases are a match to TRBD2. In germline, CDR1 is SGHDN, CDR2 FVKESK. J gave up 4 bases and V 4 bases, and 10 bases lay outside the gene matches. The CDR3 totals 18 residues. The CDR3 coding sequence is TGTGCCAGCAGCCGAGCCGGGACTAGCGGGGTACTATACAATGAGCAGTTCTTC. Protein sequence: CASSRAGTSGVLYNEQFF.

The chain employs TRBV5-1 and TRBJ2-3, with 8 bases identical to TRBD2. The CDR3 loop spans 15 amino acids. V shed 4 bases and J 1 base; nucleotides not matched to a gene: 5. Germline CDR1 and CDR2: SGHRS and YFSETQ. The chain's CDR3 is CASSTSGSGTDTQYF. Written as DNA, the CDR3 is TGCGCCAGCAGCACAAGCGGGAGCGGCACAGATACGCAGTATTTT. Full variable domain (remainder filled in from reference TRBV5-1 and TRBJ2-3): KAGVTQTPRYLIKTRGQQVTLSCSPISGHRSVSWYQQTPGQGLQFLFEYFSETQRNKGNFPGRFSGRQFSNSRSEMNVSTLELGDSALYLCASSTSGSGTDTQYFGPGTRLTVL.

A few counts support this clone. The genes are TRBV27 and TRBJ1-1; the D gene is possibly TRBD1 (5 bases). This CDR3 comprises 14 residues. V was trimmed by 4 bases and J by 3 bases, leaving 12 bases between them. CDR1 and CDR2 from the germline V gene are MNHEY and SMNVEV (reference sequence). The CDR3 protein is CASSSMGRDTEAFF. CDR3 nucleotides: TGTGCCAGCAGTTCTATGGGGCGCGACACTGAAGCTTTCTTT.

V gene TRBV18 combines with J gene TRBJ2-1; 10 nucleotides align to TRBD2. CDR1 and CDR2 from the germline V gene are KGHSH and LQKENI. V shed 3 bases and J 5 bases; nucleotides not matched to a gene: 4. The CDR3 length is 15 residues. The CDR3 sequence: CASSPGLAYNNEQFF. The CDR3 nucleotides are TGTGCCAGCTCACCGGGACTAGCGTATAACAATGAGCAGTTCTTC. The full variable domain, rest sourced from reference TRBV18 and TRBJ2-1, is NAGVMQNPRHLVRRRGQEARLRCSPMKGHSHVYWYRQLPEEGLKFMVYLQKENIIDESGMPKERFSAEFPKEGPSILRIQQVVRGDSAAYFCASSPGLAYNNEQFFGPGTRLTVL.

The gene calls are TRBV29-1 and TRBJ2-5, with 7 nucleotides matching TRBD1. The CDR3 length is 15 residues. V lost 1 base, J lost 2 bases, and 7 bases stayed unmatched. Germline V gene data show CDR1 as SQVTM and CDR2 as ANQGSEA. CDR3 residues: CSVEVAGGRQETQYF. CDR3 nucleotide sequence: TGCAGCGTTGAAGTGGCAGGGGGTAGACAAGAGACCCAGTACTTC.

The chain couples TRBV18 to TRBJ1-1, with D possibly matching TRBD1 (5 bases). Germline V CDR1 and CDR2: KGHSH, LQKENI. Trimming left V 6 bases short and J 1 base short, with 12 bases between. The CDR3 extends over 14 amino acids. The CDR3 DNA reads as TGTGCCAGCTCGCCAGCGGGGGGGAACACTGAAGCTTTCTTT. Translated, it gives CASSPAGGNTEAFF.

The genes are TRBV6-5 and TRBJ2-7; 7 bases match TRBD1. With 10 bases clipped from V and 1 base from J, the junction kept 4 bases outside the gene matches. Germline assignment: CDR1 MNHEY and CDR2 SVGAGI. This CDR3 has 12 residues. The CDR3 sequence is CATGQASYEQYF. The CDR3, as DNA: TGTGCCACCGGACAGGCATCCTACGAGCAGTACTTC.

This clone turned up a few times. The CDR3 DNA reads as TGTGCCAGCAGCTTCAGGTTGAGGGTCTACAATGAGCAGTTCTTC. Residues: CASSFRLRVYNEQFF. V usage is TRBV11-2 and J usage is TRBJ2-1; tentative D call: TRBD2 (5 bases). Trimming took 3 bases from V and 3 from J, leaving 12 bases between them. CDR1 and CDR2 from the germline V gene are SGHAT and FQNNGV. The length of the CDR3 is 15 residues.

The chain carries TRBV11-2 and TRBJ2-1, with 9 bases aligning to TRBD2. With 4 bases clipped from V and 10 bases from J, the junction kept 11 bases outside the gene matches. This CDR3 region has 15 residues. Germline CDR1 is SGHAT and CDR2 is FQNNGV. The DNA for the CDR3 is TGTGCCAGCAGCTATCTTCGCGGGAGGGTCGGGGAGCAGTTCTTC. As protein: CASSYLRGRVGEQFF.

This chain joins TRBV27 and TRBJ2-5, with 10 positions matching TRBD2. This CDR3 spans 17 amino acids. V was pared by 1 base and J by 2 bases, with 7 bases of the junction left unmatched. CDR1 and CDR2 (germline): MNHEY, SMNVEV (reference sequence). For the CDR3, the DNA is TGTGCCAGCAGTTTATTTTCCTGGACTAGCGGTCAAGAGACCCAGTACTTC. It codes for CASSLFSWTSGQETQYF.

This clone came up once. This chain connects TRBV7-2 to TRBJ2-7, with 11 bases aligning to TRBD2. V shed 0 bases and J 1 base; nucleotides not matched to a gene: 8. CDR3 length equals 18 residues. Germline lookup yields CDR1 SGHTA and CDR2 FQGNSA. The CDR3 protein is CASSLAGRASGRSYEQYF. The CDR3 bases are TGTGCCAGCAGCTTAGCAGGACGGGCTAGCGGGAGGTCCTACGAGCAGTACTTC.

This clone has a handful of counts. The chain has TRBV11-2 and TRBJ2-1; D is perhaps TRBD2 (5 bases). V gave up 1 base and J gave up 8 bases, with 6 bases separating them. The CDR3 has 12 residues. Germline CDR1 is SGHAT and CDR2 is FQNNGV. For the CDR3, the DNA is TGTGCCAGCAGCTTAGGCGGGCATGAGCAGTTCTTC. It encodes CASSLGGHEQFF.

The chain has TRBV19 and TRBJ2-3; TRBD2 aligns across 7 bases. Germline V lookup: CDR1 LNHDA, CDR2 SQIVND (reference sequence). This CDR3 is 14 amino acids long. The V segment lost 5 bases and the J segment 5 bases; nucleotides outside the gene matches: 7. The CDR3 DNA reads as TGTGCCAGTAGTCCCAGCGGGATGGAAGATACGCAGTATTTT. Protein product: CASSPSGMEDTQYF.

V usage is TRBV6-6 and J usage is TRBJ1-5; the D gene is possibly TRBD1 (5 bases). Germline CDR1 reads MNHNY; CDR2 reads SVGAGI (reference sequence). V dropped 0 bases and J dropped 5 bases, with 8 bases sitting between them. The CDR3 covers 14 residues. The CDR3 sequence is CASSYSSRDQPQHF. CDR3 DNA sequence: TGTGCCAGCAGTTACTCGTCCAGGGATCAGCCCCAGCATTTT.